The 14 T cell receptor beta chains presented below share a single source sample, sequenced in a study of early T cells in non-severe SARS-CoV-2 infection. TCRdb ran MiXCR on the 5' RACE reads and lists one entry per CDR3 protein. The sample holds around 50,000 distinct CDR3 sequences, about 12% seen once. Sequences were obtained from whole blood. These receptors were collected from an adult who was a healthcare worker with PCR-confirmed SARS-CoV-2 infection or an uninfected control (not recorded which).

This clonotype was recorded many times. The genes are TRBV7-2 and TRBJ2-1; 11 nucleotides align to TRBD2. Germline loops: CDR1 SGHTA, CDR2 FQGNSA. V lost 6 bases, J lost 7 bases, and 11 bases stayed unmatched. This CDR3 is 16 amino acids long. The CDR3 DNA is TGTGCCAGCAGTTCCAGACTAGCGGGAATAGGAAATGAGCAGTTCTTC. Amino acids: CASSSRLAGIGNEQFF.

The V gene is TRBV7-9, the J gene TRBJ2-5, with TRBD2 matching over 7 bases. CDR3 size: 15 residues. V lost 7 bases and J lost 4; bases outside the gene matches: 12. CDR1 and CDR2 from the germline V gene are SEHNR and FQNEAQ (reference sequence). The CDR3 loop reads CASTATSFIIETQYF. DNA for the CDR3: TGTGCCAGCACCGCGACTAGCTTTATTATAGAGACCCAGTACTTC.

The sample holds many counts of this clonotype. The V call is TRBV12-3 or TRBV12-4, the J call TRBJ1-4; D not resolved. CDR3 length equals 15 residues. Trimming stripped 6 bases from V and 0 bases from J, with 11 bases between. CDR3 nucleotides: TGTGCCAGCAGCCCCTACGGTGCAACTAATGAAAAACTGTTTTTT. Translating gives CASSPYGATNEKLFF.

This clonotype has only a few counts. The chain carries TRBV27 and TRBJ2-1; weak D call: TRBD2 (6 bases). V was trimmed by 3 bases and J by 3 bases, leaving 15 bases between them. This CDR3 has 16 amino acids. Germline V gene lookup returns CDR1 MNHEY and CDR2 SMNVEV (reference sequence). The CDR3 DNA reads TGTGCCAGCAGTTTGCCCTCCGGGGGAAACTACAATGAGCAGTTCTTC. It translates to CASSLPSGGNYNEQFF.

This clonotype was counted between two and nine times. This chain uses TRBV20-1 with TRBJ1-1; D is ambiguous. Germline CDR1 DFQATT, CDR2 SNEGSKA (reference sequence). V was shortened by 7 bases and J by 1 base, with 10 bases between the two germline ends. The CDR3 totals 12 residues. CDR3 in DNA: TGCAGTGGGTCAGCAGGGAACACTGAAGCTTTCTTT. This sequence encodes CSGSAGNTEAFF.

The table lists this clonotype with a few counts. The chain combines TRBV29-1 with TRBJ2-7; D is uncertain. In germline, CDR1 is SQVTM, CDR2 ANQGSEA. The CDR3 extends over 10 amino acids. Trimming took 2 bases from V and 5 from J, leaving 4 bases between them. This CDR3 reads CSVEQNEQYF. The CDR3 nucleotides are TGCAGCGTTGAACAAAACGAGCAGTACTTC.

This clonotype was seen repeatedly, ten times or more. The chain carries TRBV3-1 and TRBJ1-2; no clear D. CDR1 and CDR2 (germline): LGHDT, YNNKEL (reference sequence). This CDR3 is built from 12 residues. The V gene lost 1 base and the J gene lost 8 bases, with 8 bases spanning the gap. CDR3 nucleotide sequence: TGTGCCAGCAGCCAAGGTCAGGCCGGCTACACCTTC. Its protein product is CASSQGQAGYTF.

At least ten counts were recorded for this clonotype. The chain is built from TRBV5-5 and TRBJ2-7, with 8 nucleotides matching TRBD1. The germline V gene encodes CDR1 SGHKS and CDR2 YYEKEE (reference sequence). The V and J ends lost 4 bases and 0 bases, in that order; junction bases with no gene match: 12. The CDR3 sequence is 17 residues long. The CDR3: CASSLETGVHLSYEQYF. The DNA for the CDR3 is TGTGCCAGCAGCCTAGAGACAGGGGTCCACCTCTCCTACGAGCAGTACTTC.

A few counts support this clonotype. The chain uses TRBV2 and TRBJ2-1; 7 bases are shared with TRBD2. J gave up 2 bases and V 6 bases, and 13 bases lay outside the gene matches. This CDR3 contains 17 residues. CDR1 and CDR2 from the germline V gene are SNHLY and FYNNEI. The CDR3 DNA follows: TGTGCCAGCAGCGACTTTTACTCGAGCGGGGCCTACAATGAGCAGTTCTTC. Protein product: CASSDFYSSGAYNEQFF.

Ten or more counts support this clonotype. The gene calls are TRBV7-2 and TRBJ2-1, with D possibly TRBD2 on 5 matching bases. Germline CDR1 and CDR2: SGHTA and FQGNSA. This CDR3 has 12 residues. The germline V and J ends were trimmed by 1 base and 14 bases, with 12 bases remaining between them. The chain's CDR3 is CASSLVRGLEFF. The CDR3 bases are TGTGCCAGCAGCTTAGTCCGGGGATTGGAGTTCTTC. Complete variable domain (other parts from reference TRBV7-2 and TRBJ2-1): GAGVSQSPSNKVTEKGKDVELRCDPISGHTALYWYRQSLGQGLEFLIYFQGNSAPDKSGLPSDRFSAERTGGSVSTLTIQRTQQEDSAVYLCASSLVRGLEFFGPGTRLTVL.

The sample holds many counts of this clonotype. The chain employs TRBV18 and TRBJ1-1, with D possibly TRBD1 on 5 matching bases. The CDR3 runs to 13 residues. Germline CDR1 and CDR2: KGHSH and LQKENI. Trimming cost V 6 bases and J 2 bases, with 10 bases left between them. CDR3 loop: CASSPGGNTEAFF. The CDR3 nucleotides read TGTGCCAGCTCTCCTGGGGGAAACACTGAAGCTTTCTTT.

The sample holds many counts of this clonotype. The chain is built from TRBV29-1 and TRBJ2-6; the match to TRBD1 covers 8 bases. Germline trimming cut 4 bases from V and 4 bases from J; bases unmatched to any gene: 12. CDR3 size: 17 residues. Germline V gives CDR1 SQVTM, CDR2 ANQGSEA. Written as DNA, the CDR3 is TGCAGCGTTGCCCTCCGGGACAGGTCATCCGGGGCCAACGTCCTGACTTTC. It encodes CSVALRDRSSGANVLTF.

This clonotype was counted a few times. The chain combines TRBV20-1 with TRBJ2-2; TRBD2 matches 11 bases. The germline V gene has CDR1 DFQATT and CDR2 SNEGSKA (reference sequence). Losses at the gene ends were 0 bases for V and 6 bases for J; bases not matched to a gene: 9. The CDR3 sequence is 17 residues long. CDR3 sequence reads: CSARESLAGVGAGELFF. CDR3 coding DNA: TGCAGTGCTAGAGAATCACTAGCGGGAGTAGGGGCCGGGGAGCTGTTTTTT.

In its sample, this clonotype was seen a few times. The chain joins TRBV29-1 to TRBJ2-7; no clear D gene. This CDR3 spans 13 amino acids. Germline loops: CDR1 SQVTM, CDR2 ANQGSEA. The V end was cut by 1 base, the J end by 3 bases, with 10 bases between. The CDR3 DNA follows: TGCAGCGTTGAAGTAGGCCACAGCTACGAGCAGTACTTC. This encodes CSVEVGHSYEQYF.